Listed below are T cell receptor beta chains from one sample, sequenced in a study of shared clonotypes between healthy human individuals. Data came from immunoSEQ multiplex PCR; TCRdb stores just in-frame clones and leaves some out. The sample consists of approximately 980,000 clones, 76% of them appearing once. The sequencing input was memory CD4+ T cells sorted from blood. The source of these receptors is a man between 18 and 35 years old in good health. The CDR3 runs from the conserved cysteine through the conserved F or W. The listing skips clone size in some rows; elsewhere it reads once, few, many or a size class.

j_gene: TRBJ2-7
v_gene: TRBV19
abundance: -
CDR3aa: CASRTTGWQYF

j_gene: TRBJ1-3
v_gene: TRBV11-2
abundance: -
CDR3aa: CASSLGGQFSGNTIYF

j_gene: TRBJ1-5
v_gene: TRBV4-1
abundance: once
CDR3aa: CASSQDGQYSNQPQHF

j_gene: TRBJ1-1
v_gene: TRBV28
abundance: -
CDR3aa: CASRVSGTEAFF

j_gene: TRBJ2-1
v_gene: TRBV9
abundance: few
CDR3aa: CASSVEERLATPNNEQFF

j_gene: TRBJ2-1
v_gene: TRBV6-5
abundance: -
CDR3aa: CASGYNEQFF

j_gene: TRBJ1-6
v_gene: TRBV13
abundance: -
CDR3aa: CASSLEQKNSPLHF

j_gene: TRBJ2-1
v_gene: TRBV7-8
abundance: -
CDR3aa: CASSRRVPNEQFF

j_gene: TRBJ1-6
v_gene: TRBV10-1
abundance: -
CDR3aa: CASSRDRGNSPLHF

j_gene: TRBJ2-1
v_gene: TRBV5-1
abundance: -
CDR3aa: CASSVVGGPYNEQFF

j_gene: TRBJ1-5
v_gene: TRBV19
abundance: few
CDR3aa: CASTGRKGTYQPQHF

j_gene: TRBJ1-5
v_gene: TRBV4-1
abundance: -
CDR3aa: CASSQDGGWAGGNQPQHF

j_gene: TRBJ1-1
v_gene: TRBV6-6
abundance: -
CDR3aa: CASCSPGGDTEAFF

j_gene: TRBJ2-6
v_gene: TRBV4-1
abundance: -
CDR3aa: CASSQLDLIPSGANVLTF

j_gene: TRBJ1-1
v_gene: TRBV18
abundance: -
CDR3aa: CASSPIHNTEAFF

j_gene: TRBJ2-5
v_gene: TRBV9
abundance: -
CDR3aa: CASSTLPDGETQYF

j_gene: TRBJ1-4
v_gene: TRBV25-1
abundance: -
CDR3aa: CASSEGGQANEKLFF

j_gene: TRBJ2-5
v_gene: TRBV9
abundance: once
CDR3aa: CASSPHEGTQYF

j_gene: TRBJ2-1
v_gene: TRBV11-3
abundance: -
CDR3aa: CASSRDRGGNEQFF

j_gene: TRBJ2-5
v_gene: TRBV15
abundance: -
CDR3aa: CATSRDREGETQYF

j_gene: TRBJ1-5
v_gene: TRBV6-1
abundance: -
CDR3aa: CASIPRGQSNQPQHF

j_gene: TRBJ2-7
v_gene: TRBV11-2
abundance: -
CDR3aa: CASSLGKGGYEQYF

j_gene: TRBJ1-5
v_gene: TRBV2
abundance: -
CDR3aa: CASSSEGADSNQPQHF

j_gene: TRBJ2-3
v_gene: TRBV29-1
abundance: -
CDR3aa: CSVFSGSTDTQYF

j_gene: TRBJ1-2
v_gene: TRBV30
abundance: -
CDR3aa: CAWSVHSLRQGHGYTF

j_gene: TRBJ2-7
v_gene: TRBV5-6
abundance: few
CDR3aa: CASSYLAPLGLAGAYEQYF

j_gene: TRBJ2-1
v_gene: TRBV2
abundance: -
CDR3aa: CASSDLREVNLYNEQFF

j_gene: TRBJ2-6
v_gene: TRBV5-1
abundance: -
CDR3aa: CASSSGNSGANVLTF

j_gene: TRBJ1-1
v_gene: TRBV6-5
abundance: -
CDR3aa: CASSYRGKNTEAFF

j_gene: TRBJ2-7
v_gene: TRBV5-1
abundance: -
CDR3aa: CASSLVHRGQGGNEQYF

j_gene: TRBJ1-5
v_gene: TRBV28
abundance: -
CDR3aa: CAAGGGGNQPQHF

j_gene: TRBJ2-2
v_gene: TRBV2
abundance: -
CDR3aa: CASQRDTGSGELFF

j_gene: TRBJ1-3
v_gene: TRBV28
abundance: -
CDR3aa: CASTGNGVLGFPIYF

j_gene: TRBJ2-5
v_gene: TRBV7-9
abundance: few
CDR3aa: CASSLGQMYGETQYF

j_gene: TRBJ1-3
v_gene: TRBV30
abundance: -
CDR3aa: CAWGRATSSGNTIYF

j_gene: TRBJ2-4
v_gene: TRBV10-3
abundance: -
CDR3aa: CAISEAKNIQYF

j_gene: TRBJ2-5
v_gene: TRBV6-9
abundance: -
CDR3aa: CASSSLPPFTGDQETQYF

j_gene: TRBJ1-2
v_gene: TRBV2
abundance: few
CDR3aa: CASSDPNYGYTF

j_gene: TRBJ2-7
v_gene: TRBV6-4
abundance: -
CDR3aa: CASSVHRDSTGEQYF

j_gene: TRBJ1-6
v_gene: TRBV18
abundance: -
CDR3aa: CASSPGQGNNSPLHF

j_gene: TRBJ2-7
v_gene: TRBV7-9
abundance: -
CDR3aa: CASSLAGVGGYEQYF

j_gene: TRBJ2-5
v_gene: TRBV29-1
abundance: -
CDR3aa: CSVAPPETQYF

j_gene: TRBJ2-6
v_gene: TRBV10-3
abundance: -
CDR3aa: CAISESRGGANVLTF

j_gene: TRBJ1-2
v_gene: TRBV6-5
abundance: once
CDR3aa: CASSYSIGQGAGGYTF

j_gene: TRBJ2-5
v_gene: TRBV12-5
abundance: -
CDR3aa: CASGLVVFGGAQETQYF

j_gene: TRBJ1-5
v_gene: TRBV18
abundance: -
CDR3aa: CASSSRLGDSNQPQHF

j_gene: TRBJ2-5
v_gene: TRBV11-2
abundance: -
CDR3aa: CASSLHREETQYF

j_gene: TRBJ1-3
v_gene: TRBV30
abundance: -
CDR3aa: CAWSPTGKASGNTIYF

j_gene: TRBJ2-1
v_gene: TRBV7-9
abundance: -
CDR3aa: CASSLMSSGSYNEQFF